Presented here are 30 T cell receptor beta chains from one specimen sequenced in a study of human T cells and chemical hapten exposure. Time point indicated: pre-sensitization, week 0. As to treatment: therapeutic diphenylcyclopropenone sensitization with weekly scalp DPC. TCRdb reprocessed the RACE reads with MiXCR, giving one entry per CDR3 protein. The table has around 200,000 distinct CDR3 sequences, just under 30% seen once. The material sequenced was whole blood, taken in connection with sensitization to the hapten diphenylcyclopropenone (DPC). Receptors were obtained from a woman under 40 with alopecia areata. Some clones in this sample may be carry-over from other donors' samples.

This clonotype was seen a handful of times. The genes are TRBV5-1 and TRBJ1-1; D might be TRBD1 (5 bases). Deletions cut 6 bases from V and 5 bases from J, with 17 bases between. The CDR3 has 14 residues. CDR1 SGHRS and CDR2 YFSETQ come from the germline V gene. CDR3 nucleotides: TGCGCCAGCAACCCGGCCACCGGGGGAACTGAAGCTTTCTTT. Translating gives CASNPATGGTEAFF.

This clonotype occurred a few times. The V and J genes are TRBV5-1 and TRBJ1-4; no reliable D call. The CDR3 length is 14 residues. The V gene lost 4 bases and the J gene lost 6 bases, with 13 bases spanning the gap. Germline assignment: CDR1 SGHRS and CDR2 YFSETQ. The CDR3 protein is CASSPDGSDEKLFF. DNA for the CDR3: TGCGCCAGCAGCCCGGACGGGTCGGATGAAAAACTGTTTTTT.

The J gene is TRBJ1-1, the V gene TRBV20-1; D perhaps matches TRBD1 (5 bases). The V end was cut by 3 bases, the J end by 5 bases, with 16 bases between. The CDR3 runs 14 residues. Germline CDR1 is DFQATT and CDR2 is SNEGSKA (reference sequence). The CDR3 protein is CSASDSGLGTEAFF. The CDR3 DNA reads TGCAGTGCTAGTGACAGCGGTCTAGGGACTGAAGCTTTCTTT.

This clonotype came up a few times. The chain employs TRBV25-1 and TRBJ1-3, with D uncertain. The CDR3 totals 13 residues. Germline CDR1 is MGHDK and CDR2 is SYGVNS. The V and J ends lost 2 bases and 7 bases respectively, with 9 bases between them. In DNA, the CDR3 is TGTGCCAGCAGTGAAGTAGGGTTTAACACCATATATTTT. Translating gives CASSEVGFNTIYF.

As regards this clonotype: The junction does not match germline at one end; this may be a read error. The V call is TRBV28, the J call TRBJ1-1; D unresolved. The germline CDR1 and CDR2 sequences are MDHEN and SYDVKM. The CDR3 runs 10 residues. The DNA of the CDR3 is TGTGCCACTCGACTTCGGGTCTATCATTTT. Protein: CATRLRVYHF.

Regarding this clonotype: Since a much larger clone is just one base distant, this may be a read error. V and J are TRBV29-1 and TRBJ2-4; D is perhaps TRBD1 or TRBD2 (7 bases each). Germline values: CDR1 SQVTM, CDR2 ANQGSEA. This CDR3 is 15 amino acids long. DNA for the CDR3: TGCAGGCTTGGATGGCAGGGGGGGGCCAAAATCATTCAGTACTTC. Its protein is CRLGWQGGAKIIQYF.

The chain joins TRBV20-1 to TRBJ2-3; D is unclear. The germline V and J ends were trimmed by 3 bases and 3 bases, with 13 bases remaining between them. CDR1 and CDR2 (germline): DFQATT, SNEGSKA (reference sequence). The CDR3 consists of 14 residues. The CDR3 here is CSASGRPGTDTQYF. The DNA for the CDR3 is TGCAGTGCTAGTGGGCGGCCCGGAACAGATACGCAGTATTTT.

The V and J genes are TRBV7-9 and TRBJ2-2, with D perhaps TRBD1 (7 bases). The CDR3 has 18 residues. Germline loops: CDR1 SEHNR, CDR2 FQNEAQ (reference sequence). V shed 2 bases and J shed 1 base, with 17 bases lying between them. The CDR3, as DNA: TGTGCCAGCAGCTTATTCCCAGGGGGGATCAGGAACACCGGGGAGCTGTTTTTT. This sequence encodes CASSLFPGGIRNTGELFF.

The chain links TRBV28 to TRBJ2-5; TRBD2 agrees at 9 bases. Looked up from germline, CDR1 is MDHEN and CDR2 is SYDVKM. The CDR3 length is 15 residues. Trimming at V came to 2 bases and at J to 5 bases, leaving 6 bases not matched to a gene. The DNA for the CDR3 is TGTGCCAGCAGTTTACCTAGCGGGATGCCGGAGACCCAGTACTTC. As protein: CASSLPSGMPETQYF.

The chain is built from TRBV2 and TRBJ2-1, with 10 positions matching TRBD2. The CDR3 runs to 16 residues. V shed 8 bases and J 0 bases; nucleotides not matched to a gene: 7. The germline gives CDR1 SNHLY, CDR2 FYNNEI. CDR3 sequence reads: CASREASGSSYNEQFF. Written as DNA, the CDR3 is TGTGCCAGCCGGGAGGCTAGCGGGAGCTCCTACAATGAGCAGTTCTTC.

This clonotype was counted only a few times. The V call is TRBV14, the J call TRBJ1-6; D perhaps matches TRBD1 (5 bases). With 6 bases removed from V and 7 bases from J, the gap between germline ends came to 10 bases. CDR1 is SGHDN and CDR2 is FVKESK in the germline V gene. The CDR3 sequence is 13 residues long. CDR3 sequence (DNA): TGTGCCAGCAGTACGGCAGGGAATTCACCCCTCCACTTT. This translates into CASSTAGNSPLHF.

The genes are TRBV15 and TRBJ2-1; no definite D call. V was clipped by 1 base and J by 4 bases, with 11 bases between them. CDR3 length: 15 residues. Germline V gene lookup returns CDR1 LNHNV and CDR2 YYDKDF (reference sequence). CDR3 residues: CATSRATSLYNEQFF. The CDR3 bases are TGTGCCACCAGCAGAGCCACGTCCTTATACAATGAGCAGTTCTTC.

This chain links TRBV7-2 with TRBJ2-1; D might be TRBD2 (6 bases). Germline CDR1 is SGHTA and CDR2 is FQGNSA. This CDR3 is 12 amino acids long. The V end lost 3 bases, the J end lost 10 bases, and 10 bases lay between the germline ends. CDR3 DNA sequence: TGTGCCAGCAGCTTCGGGGGTAAAGAGCAGTTCTTC. Amino acid sequence: CASSFGGKEQFF.

This clonotype was counted a few times. This rearrangement joins TRBV5-6 to TRBJ1-6, with 9 bases aligning to TRBD1. The J segment lost 7 bases and the V segment lost 4 bases, leaving 0 bases of the junction unmatched. CDR1 and CDR2 (germline): SGHDT, YYEEEE. The CDR3 has 13 amino acids. The CDR3 DNA is TGTGCCAGCAGCGGACAGGGGAATTCACCCCTCCACTTT. This gives the protein CASSGQGNSPLHF.

This clonotype turned up a few times. The V call is TRBV6-6, the J call TRBJ2-7, with D uncertain. V was clipped by 2 bases and J by 2 bases, with 4 bases between them. The CDR3 extends over 12 amino acids. Germline CDR1 and CDR2: MNHNY and SVGAGI (reference sequence). The CDR3 protein is CASSYPPYEQYF. DNA of the CDR3: TGTGCCAGCAGTTACCCACCCTACGAGCAGTACTTC.

In this sample, this clonotype turned up a few times. This chain joins TRBV24-1 and TRBJ1-2, with D maybe TRBD1 (5 bases). The CDR3 spans 12 residues. Looked up from germline, CDR1 is KGHDR and CDR2 is SFDVKD. The V and J ends lost 9 bases and 6 bases respectively, with 13 bases between them. CDR3 nucleotides: TGTGCCACCTTCCGGCAGGGCCATGGCTACACCTTC. This gives the protein CATFRQGHGYTF.

The V call is TRBV24-1, the J call TRBJ1-5; 7 bases map to TRBD1. The CDR3 loop spans 14 amino acids. CDR1 and CDR2 from the germline V gene are KGHDR and SFDVKD. The V gene end was trimmed by 2 bases and the J gene end by 4 bases; junction bases not matched to a gene: 1. CDR3 nucleotide sequence: TGTGCCACCAGTGATTCCAGGGGGAATCAGCCCCAGCATTTT. This translates into CATSDSRGNQPQHF.

V is TRBV28 and J is TRBJ1-1, with TRBD1 identical over 8 bases. The CDR3 spans 15 residues. Germline CDR1 is MDHEN and CDR2 is SYDVKM. The ends lost 6 bases at V and 1 base at J; junction bases unmatched: 7. The CDR3 DNA sequence: TGTGCCAGCAGCCGTCCCGGGACAGGGAACACTGAAGCTTTCTTT. Amino acids: CASSRPGTGNTEAFF.

The chain is built from TRBV5-4 and TRBJ2-7; D tentatively reads TRBD1 or TRBD2 (5 bases each). Trimming removed 9 bases from V and 2 bases from J, with 12 bases in between. Germline V gene lookup returns CDR1 SGHNT and CDR2 YYREEE (reference sequence). CDR3 length equals 12 residues. The CDR3 spells CATSGPAYEQYF. CDR3 coding DNA: TGTGCCACCTCGGGACCAGCCTACGAGCAGTACTTC. Together with reference TRBV5-4 and TRBJ2-7, the CDR3 gives the full variable domain: ETGVTQSPTHLIKTRGQQVTLRCSSQSGHNTVSWYQQALGQGPQFIFQYYREEENGRGNFPPRFSGLQFPNYSSELNVNALELDDSALYLCATSGPAYEQYFGPGTRLTVT.

The genes are TRBV6-2 or TRBV6-3 and TRBJ2-7; D is perhaps TRBD2 (6 bases). CDR1 and CDR2 (germline): MNHEY, SVGEGT. This CDR3 has 13 residues. The V gene lost 6 bases and the J gene lost 6 bases, with 15 bases spanning the gap. The CDR3 DNA follows: TGTGCCAGCAGGCCACCGGGGGTCGGCGAGCAGTACTTC. Its translation is CASRPPGVGEQYF.

This clonotype was detected only a few times. The gene calls are TRBV28 and TRBJ1-1; D is undetermined. V was cut by 6 bases and J by 5 bases, with 10 bases left in between. The CDR3 covers 12 residues. CDR1 is MDHEN, CDR2 SYDVKM, per germline. CDR3 region: CASRAFRTEAFF. The DNA of the CDR3 is TGTGCCAGCAGGGCCTTCCGGACTGAAGCTTTCTTT. The whole variable domain, filled in from reference TRBV28 and TRBJ1-1, reads DVKVTQSSRYLVKRTGEKVFLECVQDMDHENMFWYRQDPGLGLRLIYFSYDVKMKEKGDIPEGYSVSREKKERFSLILESASTNQTSMYLCASRAFRTEAFFGQGTRLTVV.

This chain uses TRBV29-1 with TRBJ2-1; D may be TRBD1 or TRBD2 (8 bases each). The CDR3 loop spans 15 amino acids. The V end was cut by 5 bases, the J end by 6 bases, with 20 bases between. Looked up from germline, CDR1 is SQVTM and CDR2 is ANQGSEA. The CDR3 DNA reads as TGCAGCGTTTCGGGAGGGACAGGTAGGATCAATGAGCAGTTCTTC. It encodes CSVSGGTGRINEQFF.

This rearrangement joins TRBV30 to TRBJ2-7, with 10 bases aligning to TRBD2. V trimming: 4 bases; J trimming: 2 bases; junction bases outside the gene matches: 5. This CDR3 spans 14 amino acids. Germline CDR1 and CDR2: GTSNPN and SVGIG (reference sequence). The CDR3 region is CAWTLAGGPYEQYF. In DNA form, the CDR3 reads TGTGCCTGGACTTTAGCGGGAGGACCCTACGAGCAGTACTTC. The full variable domain, with the rest looked up from reference TRBV30 and TRBJ2-7, is SQTIHQWPATLVQPVGSPLSLECTVEGTSNPNLYWYRQAAGRGLQLLFYSVGIGQISSEVPQNLSASRPQDRQFILSSKKLLLSDSGFYLCAWTLAGGPYEQYFGPGTRLTVT.

This clonotype occurred a few times. The J gene is TRBJ1-2, the V gene TRBV20-1; 7 nucleotides match TRBD1. V was pared by 5 bases and J by 13 bases, with 10 bases of the junction left unmatched. There are 11 residues in the CDR3. In germline, CDR1 is DFQATT, CDR2 SNEGSKA (reference sequence). In DNA form, the CDR3 reads TGCAGTGCTCCTTCGGGACAGAAGCCCACCTTC. This encodes CSAPSGQKPTF.

The chain links TRBV4-1 to TRBJ2-7, with TRBD2 matching over 9 bases. The V segment lost 7 bases and the J segment 3 bases; nucleotides outside the gene matches: 7. The germline gives CDR1 MGHRA, CDR2 YSYEKL. This CDR3 is built from 14 residues. CDR3 bases: TGCGCCAGCAACCACAAGACTAGCGGCTACGAGCAGTACTTC. It codes for CASNHKTSGYEQYF.

This chain joins TRBV2 and TRBJ1-3; 8 bases fit TRBD1. There are 14 residues in the CDR3. The V segment lost 8 bases and the J segment 0 bases; nucleotides outside the gene matches: 3. Per germline, CDR1 SNHLY and CDR2 FYNNEI. CDR3: CASGQGFSGNTIYF. CDR3 sequence (DNA): TGTGCCAGCGGACAGGGATTCTCTGGAAACACCATATATTTT.

The sample holds a few counts of this clonotype. V gene TRBV30 combines with J gene TRBJ2-2; D is unresolved. The CDR3 contains 12 residues. V gave up 0 bases and J gave up 10 bases, with 9 bases separating them. Germline loops: CDR1 GTSNPN, CDR2 SVGIG (reference sequence). The CDR3 reads CAWSVSSLELFF. The DNA for the CDR3 is TGTGCCTGGAGTGTCTCTTCCTTGGAGCTGTTTTTT.

The chain links TRBV12-3 or TRBV12-4 to TRBJ2-3; TRBD2 matches at 8 bases. This CDR3 spans 15 amino acids. The V segment lost 6 bases and the J segment 8 bases; nucleotides outside the gene matches: 13. CDR3 region: CASSLVASGPGTQYF. CDR3 nucleotides: TGTGCCAGCAGCTTGGTGGCTAGCGGGCCGGGTACGCAGTATTTT.

This rearrangement joins TRBV28 to TRBJ1-5; TRBD1 is a possible D gene (5 bases). The CDR3 totals 13 residues. Germline CDR1 reads MDHEN; CDR2 reads SYDVKM. Trimming removed 11 bases from V and 0 bases from J, with 11 bases in between. In nucleotides, the CDR3 is TGTGCCTACGCAGGGAATAGCAATCAGCCCCAGCATTTT. It specifies CAYAGNSNQPQHF.

The sample holds a few counts of this clonotype. Written as DNA, the CDR3 is TGCAGCGTTATAAGGGGCGGGAGACACGAGCAGTACTTC. This sequence encodes CSVIRGGRHEQYF. The V gene is TRBV29-1, the J gene TRBJ2-7; 7 bases agree with TRBD2. V lost 5 bases and J lost 5; bases outside the gene matches: 9. The germline V gene has CDR1 SQVTM and CDR2 ANQGSEA. The CDR3 sequence is 13 residues long.